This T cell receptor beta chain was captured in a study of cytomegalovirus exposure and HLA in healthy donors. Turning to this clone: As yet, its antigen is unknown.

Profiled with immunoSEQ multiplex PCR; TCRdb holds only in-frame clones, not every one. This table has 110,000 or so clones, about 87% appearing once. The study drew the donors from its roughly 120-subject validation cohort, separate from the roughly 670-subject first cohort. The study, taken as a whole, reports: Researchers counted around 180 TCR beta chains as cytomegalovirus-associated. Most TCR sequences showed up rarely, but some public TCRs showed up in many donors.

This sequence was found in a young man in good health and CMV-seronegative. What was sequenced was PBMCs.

CDR3 in amino acids: CASRQGVNTEAFF. CDR3 nucleotides: TGTGCCAGCAGACAGGGGGTGAACACTGAAGCTTTCTTT. This chain joins TRBV9 and TRBJ1-1; 8 nucleotides match TRBD1. CDR3 size: 13 residues. J gave up 0 bases and V 5 bases, and 0 bases lay outside the gene matches. Germline assignment: CDR1 SGDLS and CDR2 YYNGEE.